This T cell receptor (beta chain) was profiled in a study of cytomegalovirus exposure and HLA in healthy donors. Per germline, CDR1 SGHTA and CDR2 FQGTGA. Trimming took 5 bases from V and 6 from J, leaving 12 bases between them. This CDR3 is 13 amino acids long. The PCR made use of 60 Vbeta and 13 Jbeta primers. Sequencing used immunoSEQ multiplex PCR; TCRdb keeps in-frame clones, though not all of them. Found here are around 130,000 clones, under 90% of them singletons; the top ten hold about 0.74%. The V call is TRBV7-3, the J call TRBJ2-3, with a tentative D call TRBD2 (5 bases). This clonotype was obtained from a man younger than 35 in good health and CMV-seronegative. Material for sequencing was PBMCs. The CDR3 here is CASSRDTRDTQYF. In nucleotides, the CDR3 is TGTGCCAGCAGCCGGGATACGCGTGATACGCAGTATTTT.